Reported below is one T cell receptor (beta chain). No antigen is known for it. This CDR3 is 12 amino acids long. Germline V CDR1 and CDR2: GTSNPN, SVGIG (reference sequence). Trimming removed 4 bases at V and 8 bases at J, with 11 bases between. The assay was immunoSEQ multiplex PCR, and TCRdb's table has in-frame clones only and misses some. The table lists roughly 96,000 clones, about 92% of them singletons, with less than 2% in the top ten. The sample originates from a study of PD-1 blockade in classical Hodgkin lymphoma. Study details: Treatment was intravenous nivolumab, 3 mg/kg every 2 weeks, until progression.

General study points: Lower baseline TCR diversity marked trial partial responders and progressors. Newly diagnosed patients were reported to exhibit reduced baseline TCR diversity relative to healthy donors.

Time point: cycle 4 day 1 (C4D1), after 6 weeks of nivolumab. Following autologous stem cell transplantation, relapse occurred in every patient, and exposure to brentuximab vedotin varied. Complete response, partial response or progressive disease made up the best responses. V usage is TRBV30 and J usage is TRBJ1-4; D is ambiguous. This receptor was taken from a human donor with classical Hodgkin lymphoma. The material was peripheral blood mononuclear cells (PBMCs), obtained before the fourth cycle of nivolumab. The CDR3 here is CAWTSAGEKLFF. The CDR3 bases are TGTGCCTGGACGTCGGCCGGCGAAAAACTGTTTTTT.